This is a list of T cell receptor beta chains from one sample in a study of blood T cell repertoires in COVID-19. Assay: immunoSEQ multiplex PCR; the TCRdb copy retains only in-frame clones and omits some. The sample has over 150,000 clones, around 80% seen once. Sequencing input: peripheral blood. The receptors were sampled from a human donor in a cohort sampled during active COVID-19. Each CDR3 is given with its conserved first and last residue. The D gene is left open where the match is weak. Only part of the rows carry a size: once, few, many, or a class if the clone is expanded.

>.|TRBD1|TRBV2|TRBJ1-4
TGTGCCAGCAGTCATGATAACAGGGGGCTGGAGGAAAAACTGTTTTTT
CASSHDNRGLEEKLFF
>.|.|TRBV30|TRBJ2-7
TGTGCCTGGAGTATGGGGGGCTCCTACGAGCAGTACTTC
CAWSMGGSYEQYF
>.|.|TRBV20-1|TRBJ2-7
TGCAGTGCTGGACTAACCTACGAGCAGTACTTC
CSAGLTYEQYF
>.|.|TRBV4-1|TRBJ2-1
TGCGCCAGCAGCCAAGTTAGGTCCAGAGGAGTCAGAGAGCAGTTCTTC
CASSQVRSRGVREQFF
>.|.|TRBV6-5|TRBJ2-7
TGTGCCAGCATTGGGGGGGGCGGCGAGCAGTACTTC
CASIGGGGEQYF
>.|.|TRBV30|TRBJ1-3
TGTGCCTGGAGTGTAAATTACTTGACTGGAAACACCATATATTTT
CAWSVNYLTGNTIYF
>.|.|TRBV7-8|TRBJ1-1
TGTGCCAGCAGCATAAACCACAGGGAAAACACTGAAGCTTTCTTT
CASSINHRENTEAFF
>.|TRBD1|TRBV6-5|TRBJ1-2
TGTGCCAGCAGAAGACCGGGACAGAGCTTCTATGGCTACACCTTC
CASRRPGQSFYGYTF
>.|.|TRBV12-3/TRBV12-4|TRBJ2-2
TGTGCCAGCAGCCGGAACACCGGGGAGCTGTTTTTT
CASSRNTGELFF
>.|TRBD1|TRBV29-1|TRBJ1-1
TGCAGCGGCATCAGGGGGCTAAACACTGAAGCTTTCTTT
CSGIRGLNTEAFF
>.|.|TRBV5-1|TRBJ1-5
TGCGCCAGCAGCCTGACAGGAGCTAATCAGCCCCAGCATTTT
CASSLTGANQPQHF
>.|.|TRBV5-1|TRBJ2-1
TGCGCCAGCAGCTTGGGTGCGACATACAATGAGCAGTTCTTC
CASSLGATYNEQFF
>.|TRBD2|TRBV5-1|TRBJ2-3
TGCGCCAGCAGCTTGGAGCGGGAGGAGGATACGCAGTATTTT
CASSLEREEDTQYF
>.|TRBD1|TRBV6-5|TRBJ2-7
TGTGCCAGCAGTTACTCAGGACAGGGTCGAAGGGAAATGTACTTC
CASSYSGQGRREMYF
>.|.|TRBV30|TRBJ2-2
TGTGCCTGGAGTGCTTTCGGTTCGTGGCTAGCGTCGAACACCGGGGAGCTGTTTTTT
CAWSAFGSWLASNTGELFF
>.|TRBD2|TRBV15|TRBJ2-1
TGTGCCACCAGCACGGGACTAGCGGGACTTTACAATGAGCAGTTCTTC
CATSTGLAGLYNEQFF
>once|TRBD2|TRBV18|TRBJ2-1
TGTGCCAGCTCCCGGACTAGCGGGAGTGACAATGAGCAGTTCTTC
CASSRTSGSDNEQFF
>.|.|TRBV19|TRBJ2-6
TGTGCCAGTAGTATAACCAGACTAGGGCCTACTGGGGCCAACGTCCTGACTTTC
CASSITRLGPTGANVLTF
>few|.|TRBV7-9|TRBJ1-2
TGTGCCAGCAGCTTAGGAGGGGGGACTACCTATGGCTACACCTTC
CASSLGGGTTYGYTF
>.|.|TRBV21-1|TRBJ2-1
TGTGCCACCGGAAGGGGCGCCAATGAGCAGTTCTTC
CATGRGANEQFF
>.|.|TRBV14|TRBJ2-5
TGTGCCAGCAGCCATTGGACAGAAGAGACCCAGTACTTC
CASSHWTEETQYF
>once|.|TRBV18|TRBJ1-5
TGTGCCAGCTCACCTGAAGTCGGCGGGTCACTAAATCAGCCCCAGCATTTT
CASSPEVGGSLNQPQHF
>.|.|TRBV6-6|TRBJ1-1
TGTGCCAGCAGTACCCGACAGACTGAAGCTTTCTTT
CASSTRQTEAFF
>once|.|TRBV6-5|TRBJ1-6
TGTGCCAGCACTCGGGGGGGCAGTTCAATCACCCTCCACTTT
CASTRGGSSITLHF
>.|.|TRBV2|TRBJ1-4
TGTGCCAGCAGTCCTAGGGCCAGGGGTGAAAAACTGTTTTTT
CASSPRARGEKLFF
>few|TRBD1|TRBV7-6|TRBJ1-3
TGTGCCAGCAGCGCGCAGCCCACAGGGGCCGGAAACACCATATATTTT
CASSAQPTGAGNTIYF
>.|.|TRBV5-1|TRBJ2-6
TGCGCCAGCAGCCCCGAGGGCGGTCCGACTGGGGCCAACGTCCTGACTTTC
CASSPEGGPTGANVLTF
>.|TRBD2|TRBV11-2|TRBJ2-3
TGTGCCAGCAGCTTAGATTCTAGCGGGAGAGGGGCGCAGTATTTT
CASSLDSSGRGAQYF
>once|.|TRBV2|TRBJ2-7
TGTGCCAGCAGGGAGTGGCCTCAGTCCTACGAGCAGTACTTC
CASREWPQSYEQYF
>.|TRBD2|TRBV29-1|TRBJ2-7
TGCAGCGTCGGAGGAGGGACTAAAGAGCAGTACTTC
CSVGGGTKEQYF
>.|TRBD2|TRBV3-1/TRBV3-2|TRBJ2-1
TGTGCCAGCGGGGGACTAGCGGGAGTTGAGCAGTTCTTC
CASGGLAGVEQFF
>.|.|TRBV2|TRBJ1-3
TGTGCCAGCAAGGAGTTCGGAAACACCATATATTTT
CASKEFGNTIYF
>once|TRBD2|TRBV27|TRBJ2-7
TGTGCCAGCAGTGTACTAGCGGGGGACTACGAGCAGTACTTC
CASSVLAGDYEQYF
>.|.|TRBV25-1|TRBJ2-7
TGTGCCAGCAGTGAATTAGCTGGCTCCTACGAGCAGTACTTC
CASSELAGSYEQYF
>.|TRBD2|TRBV2|TRBJ2-5
TGTGCCAGCAGCCAGGGACTAGCGACGGCGAAGACCCAGTACTTC
CASSQGLATAKTQYF
>.|.|TRBV29-1|TRBJ2-7
TGCAGCGTTTCCCGGGACACCAACTACGAGCAGTACTTC
CSVSRDTNYEQYF
>once|TRBD2|TRBV2|TRBJ2-5
TGTGCCAGCAGTCGGCGACTAGCGGGAGTGAGGGGGGAGACCCAGTACTTC
CASSRRLAGVRGETQYF
>.|.|TRBV3-1/TRBV3-2|TRBJ2-1
TGTGCCAGCAGCCCAACCGGAGCTAGCAGCTATGAGCAGTTCTTC
CASSPTGASSYEQFF
>.|.|TRBV7-9|TRBJ2-1
TGTGCCAGCAGCTTAGGGTCGGGATACAATGAGCAGTTCTTC
CASSLGSGYNEQFF
>.|.|TRBV28|TRBJ1-5
TGTGCCAGCCGAGGGCGGGGTAATCAGCCCCAGCATTTT
CASRGRGNQPQHF
>.|.|TRBV19|TRBJ1-1
TGTGCCAGTAGTATAGTCGGGGGAGCGAACACTGAAGCTTTCTTT
CASSIVGGANTEAFF
>.|TRBD1|TRBV2|TRBJ2-1
TGTGCCGGGACGAGGACAGGGGGCCACAATGAGCAGTTCTTC
CAGTRTGGHNEQFF
>few|.|TRBV6-1|TRBJ2-7
TGTGCCAGCAGTGACCAGACAGGAAGGGCCTACGAGCAGTACTTC
CASSDQTGRAYEQYF
>.|.|TRBV7-2|TRBJ1-2
TGTGCCAGCAGAGACAGGAGAAGTGGATATGGCTACACCTTC
CASRDRRSGYGYTF
>.|.|TRBV20-1|TRBJ1-3
TGCAGTGCTAGTTGGGAGCCTGGAAACACCATATATTTT
CSASWEPGNTIYF
>once|TRBD2|TRBV28|TRBJ2-7
TGTGCCAGCATTGAAACCCCTCCGGGACTAGCGGGAGGGCCGCCCCACGAGCAGTACTTC
CASIETPPGLAGGPPHEQYF
>.|TRBD2|TRBV5-8|TRBJ2-3
TGTGCCAGCAGCTCTACCTGGCTAGCGGGAGTCATGGATACGCAGTATTTT
CASSSTWLAGVMDTQYF
>.|TRBD2|TRBV12-3/TRBV12-4|TRBJ2-1
TGTGCCAGCAGGGGGGGGGTGTTGGATGAGCAGTTCTTC
CASRGGVLDEQFF
>.|TRBD2|TRBV19|TRBJ2-2
TGTGCCAGTTATAGCGGGAGGGCTACCGGGGAGCTGTTTTTT
CASYSGRATGELFF
>.|.|TRBV6-5|TRBJ2-1
TGTGCCAGCAGTTACTCAGGTCTAGCCGAGACTCGACGGTTCTTC
CASSYSGLAETRRFF
>once|.|TRBV5-6|TRBJ2-7
TGTGCCAGCAGCTTGGCGGTGTCCCGGGAGTGGAGCGGCGAGCAGTACTTC
CASSLAVSREWSGEQYF
>once|TRBD1|TRBV6-5|TRBJ2-7
TGTGCCACCGCCGGCTGGACAGGGGGCTTCAACGAGCAGTACTTC
CATAGWTGGFNEQYF
>few|TRBD1|TRBV30|TRBJ1-5
TGTGCCTGGAGTGTAGCGACAGGGTTAAATCAGCCCCAGCATTTT
CAWSVATGLNQPQHF
>.|TRBD1|TRBV7-8|TRBJ1-2
TGTGCCAGCAGCTTCACCGGGACAGTTAACTATGGCTACACCTTC
CASSFTGTVNYGYTF
>few|.|TRBV28|TRBJ2-7
TGTGCCAGCACTAATCGACTGACCTCCTACGAGCAGTACTTC
CASTNRLTSYEQYF
>.|TRBD1|TRBV29-1|TRBJ2-7
TGCAGCGGAAAGGGACAGGGGGGCAACGAGCAGTACTTC
CSGKGQGGNEQYF
>.|TRBD2|TRBV28|TRBJ2-3
TGTGCCAGCAGTTTGATGGGAGGGAAGGTAGATACGCAGTATTTT
CASSLMGGKVDTQYF
>.|TRBD1|TRBV11-2|TRBJ2-3
TGTGCCAGCAGCTTAGGGTGGGGACAGGGGACAGATACGCAGTATTTT
CASSLGWGQGTDTQYF
>.|.|TRBV28|TRBJ2-5
TGTGCCAGCAGTTTAAGATCCCGCGGCCGACAGGCCCAAGAGACCCAGTACTTC
CASSLRSRGRQAQETQYF
>.|.|TRBV7-2|TRBJ2-3
TGTGCCAGCAGCTTAGGGCCCAACACAGATACGCAGTATTTT
CASSLGPNTDTQYF